This T cell receptor (beta chain) was found in a study of blood T cell repertoires in COVID-19. The wider study: There were acute and convalescent COVID-19 samples, and they came from the United States, Italy and Spain. The cDNA or gDNA used as material had been derived from T cells, B-cell-depleted T cells, or PBMCs.

Germline V gene lookup returns CDR1 SGDLS and CDR2 YYNGEE. This CDR3 is built from 15 residues. The J segment lost 7 bases and the V segment lost 0 bases, leaving 8 bases of the junction unmatched. Authors' processing steps: Amplification of reference gene primers was used by the study to estimate nucleated cell counts. Profiling relied on immunoSEQ multiplex PCR, and the TCRdb table lists in-frame clones only, not all of them. V, J and clone size derive from that table, while D and trimming were established from the DNA sequence. The table records 120,000 or so clones, under 85% of them present only once.

The sample consisted of peripheral blood. The TCR sequence derives from a man in his sixties with acute or convalescent COVID-19. The gene calls are TRBV9 and TRBJ2-7, with 9 bases identical to TRBD2. This CDR3 is CASSVEQAGGGEQYF. The CDR3 DNA sequence: TGTGCCAGCAGCGTAGAGCAAGCGGGAGGAGGAGAGCAGTACTTC.